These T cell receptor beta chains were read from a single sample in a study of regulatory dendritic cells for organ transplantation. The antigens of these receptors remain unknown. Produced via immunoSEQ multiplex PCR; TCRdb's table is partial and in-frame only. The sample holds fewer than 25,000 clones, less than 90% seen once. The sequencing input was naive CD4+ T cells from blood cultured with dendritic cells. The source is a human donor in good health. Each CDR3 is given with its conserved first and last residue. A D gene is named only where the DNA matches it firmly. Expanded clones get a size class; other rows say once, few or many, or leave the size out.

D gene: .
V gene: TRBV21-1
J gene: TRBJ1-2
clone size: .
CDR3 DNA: TGTGCCAGCAGCAAGGGGGGCATCTATGGCTACACCTTC
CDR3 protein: CASSKGGIYGYTF

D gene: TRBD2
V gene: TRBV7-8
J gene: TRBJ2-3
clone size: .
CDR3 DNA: TGTGCCAGCAGCGTACGACTAGCCCGCACAGATACGCAGTATTTT
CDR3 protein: CASSVRLARTDTQYF

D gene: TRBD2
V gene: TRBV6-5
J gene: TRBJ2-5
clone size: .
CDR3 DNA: TGTGCCAGCAGTTACTCTCGGGGGGGCCGAGAGACCCAGTACTTC
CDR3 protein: CASSYSRGGRETQYF

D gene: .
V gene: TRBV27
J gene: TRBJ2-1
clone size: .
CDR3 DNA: .
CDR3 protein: CASSLEREGAFFLDEQFF

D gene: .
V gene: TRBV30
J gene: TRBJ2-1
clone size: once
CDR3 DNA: TGTGCCTGGAGTTCCTGGCGGACCCACAATGAGCAGTTCTTC
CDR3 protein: CAWSSWRTHNEQFF

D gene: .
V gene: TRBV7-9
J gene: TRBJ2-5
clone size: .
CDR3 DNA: TGTGCCAGCAGCTTAGGCTTTGGGGGCGGGGAGACCCAGTACTTC
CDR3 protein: CASSLGFGGGETQYF

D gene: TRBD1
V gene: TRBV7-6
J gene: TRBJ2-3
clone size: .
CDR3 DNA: TGTGCCAGCAGCCCCACCTACCCGGGACAGGGGAGCAGCACAGATACGCAGTATTTT
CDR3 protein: CASSPTYPGQGSSTDTQYF

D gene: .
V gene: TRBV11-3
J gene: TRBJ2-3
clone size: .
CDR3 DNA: TGTGCCAGCAGCTTCCGGCCAACCCTCAACACAGATACGCAGTATTTT
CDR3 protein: CASSFRPTLNTDTQYF

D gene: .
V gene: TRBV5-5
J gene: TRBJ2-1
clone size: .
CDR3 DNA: TGTGCCAGCAGCCAATCGGGGGAGAGGGGTGGTGAGCAGTTCTTC
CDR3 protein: CASSQSGERGGEQFF

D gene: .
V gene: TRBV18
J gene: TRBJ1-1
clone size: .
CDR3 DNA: TGTGCCAGCTCACAAGCGACAGGGAACACTGAAGCTTTCTTT
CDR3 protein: CASSQATGNTEAFF

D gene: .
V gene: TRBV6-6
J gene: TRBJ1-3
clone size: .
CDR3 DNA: TGTGCCAGCATTTCCGCTGGGGGAAACACCATATATTTT
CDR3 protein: CASISAGGNTIYF

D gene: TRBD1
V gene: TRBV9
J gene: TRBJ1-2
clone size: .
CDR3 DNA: TGTGCCAGCAGCGTAGTATCAGGGGGCTATGGCTACACCTTC
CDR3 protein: CASSVVSGGYGYTF

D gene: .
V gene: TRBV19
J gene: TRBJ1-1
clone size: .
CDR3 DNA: TGTGCCAGTAGTATCAGGGGGAACACTGAAGCTTTCTTT
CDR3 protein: CASSIRGNTEAFF

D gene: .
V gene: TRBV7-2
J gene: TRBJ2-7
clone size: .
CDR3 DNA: TGTGCCAGCAGCTTAGAGGTCCGCAGGGGGGACTACGAGCAGTACTTC
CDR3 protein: CASSLEVRRGDYEQYF

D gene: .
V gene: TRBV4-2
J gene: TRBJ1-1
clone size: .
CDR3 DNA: TGTGCCAGCAGCCGGCGAGAAGAATTCGTAGGCACTGAAGCTTTCTTT
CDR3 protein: CASSRREEFVGTEAFF

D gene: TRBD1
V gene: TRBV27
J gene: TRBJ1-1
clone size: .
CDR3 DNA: TGTGCCAGCAGTTTAGACAGGGAGGACACTGAAGCTTTCTTT
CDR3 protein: CASSLDREDTEAFF

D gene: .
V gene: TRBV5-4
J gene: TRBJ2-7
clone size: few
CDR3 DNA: TGTGCCAGCAGCTCCTGGTCGACTCCGTGGTACGAGCAGTACTTC
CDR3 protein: CASSSWSTPWYEQYF

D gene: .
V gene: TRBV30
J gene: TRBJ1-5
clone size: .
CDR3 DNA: TGTGCCTGGAGTTCGTCCGGGGGCAATCAGCCCCAGCATTTT
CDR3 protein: CAWSSSGGNQPQHF

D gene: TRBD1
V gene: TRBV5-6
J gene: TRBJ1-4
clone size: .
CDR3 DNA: TGTGCCAGCAGCTTAGGACAGGGGAGGATTAATGAAAAACTGTTTTTT
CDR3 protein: CASSLGQGRINEKLFF

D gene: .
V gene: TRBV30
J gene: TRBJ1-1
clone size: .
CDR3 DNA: TGTGCCTGGTCAGCGACGGGGAACACTGAAGCTTTCTTT
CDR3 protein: CAWSATGNTEAFF

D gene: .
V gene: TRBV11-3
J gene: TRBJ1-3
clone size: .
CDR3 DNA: TGTGCCAGCAGCCTCCGCTCTGGAAACACCATATATTTT
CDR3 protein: CASSLRSGNTIYF

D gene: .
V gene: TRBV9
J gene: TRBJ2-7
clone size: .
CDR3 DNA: TGTGCCAGCAGCGAGCGCCACGGGGGACCACGCTACGAGCAGTACTTC
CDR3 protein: CASSERHGGPRYEQYF

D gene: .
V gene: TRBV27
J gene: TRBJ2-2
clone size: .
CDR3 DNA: TGTGCCAGCTACGACAGATACACCGGGGAGCTGTTTTTT
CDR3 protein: CASYDRYTGELFF

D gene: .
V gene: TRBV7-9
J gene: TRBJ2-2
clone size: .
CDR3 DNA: TGTGCCAGCAGCCCCGTTCCCGGGTTCGGGGAGCTGTTTTTT
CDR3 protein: CASSPVPGFGELFF

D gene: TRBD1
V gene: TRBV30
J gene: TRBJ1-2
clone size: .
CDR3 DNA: TGTGCTCAGGACAGGGGAGGAAGCTATGGCTACACCTTC
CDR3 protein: CAQDRGGSYGYTF

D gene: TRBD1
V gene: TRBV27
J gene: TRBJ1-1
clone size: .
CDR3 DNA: TGTGCCAGCAGTATGACGGGACAGAAAGCTTTCTTT
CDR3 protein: CASSMTGQKAFF

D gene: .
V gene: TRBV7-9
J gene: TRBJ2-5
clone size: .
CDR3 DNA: TGTGCCAGCAGCCCCGCCTTAGGAGAGACCCAGTACTTC
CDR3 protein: CASSPALGETQYF

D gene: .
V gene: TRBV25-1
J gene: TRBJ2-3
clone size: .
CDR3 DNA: TGTGCCAGCAGTCCCCACGGGGGCGCCCGCACAGATACGCAGTATTTT
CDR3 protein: CASSPHGGARTDTQYF

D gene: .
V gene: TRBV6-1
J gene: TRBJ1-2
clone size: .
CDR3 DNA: TGTGCCAGCACTGGGAGACCCTATGGCTACACCTTC
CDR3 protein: CASTGRPYGYTF

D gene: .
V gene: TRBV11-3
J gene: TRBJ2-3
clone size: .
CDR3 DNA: TGTGCCAGCAGCTTAGGAGCAGGGAGGTTAGCAGATACGCAGTATTTT
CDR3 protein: CASSLGAGRLADTQYF

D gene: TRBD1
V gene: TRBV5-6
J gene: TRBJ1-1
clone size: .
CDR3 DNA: TGTGCCAGCAGCTTCACAGGGGGCGCTTACACTGAAGCTTTCTTT
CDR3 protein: CASSFTGGAYTEAFF

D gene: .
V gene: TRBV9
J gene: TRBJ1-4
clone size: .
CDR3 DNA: TGTGCCAGCAGCGTAGGGGGGTTCGGTGAAAAACTGTTTTTT
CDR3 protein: CASSVGGFGEKLFF

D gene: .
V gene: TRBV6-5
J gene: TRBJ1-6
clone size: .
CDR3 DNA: TGTGCCAGCAGCCGGGGCGAGGATAATTCACCCCTCCACTTT
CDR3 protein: CASSRGEDNSPLHF

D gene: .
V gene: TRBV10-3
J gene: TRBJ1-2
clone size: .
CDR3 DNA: TGTGCCATCAGTGGAGTAGGGGGGCCTCAAGGCTACACCTTC
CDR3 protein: CAISGVGGPQGYTF

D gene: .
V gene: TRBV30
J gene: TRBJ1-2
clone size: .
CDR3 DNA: TGTGCCTGGAGTCCCGGACGTACCTATGGCTACACCTTC
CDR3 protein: CAWSPGRTYGYTF

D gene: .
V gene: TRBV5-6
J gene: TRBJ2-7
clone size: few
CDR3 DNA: TGTGCCAGCAGCCTCTATGGGAGGAGCTCCTACGAGCAGTACTTC
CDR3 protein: CASSLYGRSSYEQYF

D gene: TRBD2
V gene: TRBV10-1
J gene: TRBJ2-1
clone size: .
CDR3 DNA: TGCGCCAGCAGTGAGTCGGCGGGAGAGTGGAATGAGCAGTTCTTC
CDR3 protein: CASSESAGEWNEQFF

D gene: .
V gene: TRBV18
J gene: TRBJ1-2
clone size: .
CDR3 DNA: TGTGCCAGCTCACCAAACCCCGCCGGTAACTATGGCTACACCTTC
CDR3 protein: CASSPNPAGNYGYTF

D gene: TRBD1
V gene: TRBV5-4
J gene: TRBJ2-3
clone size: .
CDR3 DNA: TGTGCCAGCAGCTCCGGACAGGCTACAGATACGCAGTATTTT
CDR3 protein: CASSSGQATDTQYF

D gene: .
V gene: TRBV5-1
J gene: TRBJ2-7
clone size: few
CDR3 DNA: TGCGCCAGCAGCTTGAACGTGGGGGGGGCCCAGGCCGAGCAGTACTTC
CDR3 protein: CASSLNVGGAQAEQYF

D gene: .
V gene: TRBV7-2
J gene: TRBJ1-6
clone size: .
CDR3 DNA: TGTGCCAGCAGCTTAGAACCACTCGTGAATTCACCCCTCCACTTT
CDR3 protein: CASSLEPLVNSPLHF

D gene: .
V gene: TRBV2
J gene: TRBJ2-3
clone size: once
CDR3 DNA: TGTGCCAGCAGTGAAGCGCTGGGCGGGGGCACAGATACGCAGTATTTT
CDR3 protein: CASSEALGGGTDTQYF

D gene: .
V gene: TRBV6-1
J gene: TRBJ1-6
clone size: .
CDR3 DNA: TGTGCCAGCAGTGTACAGGGAACCAATTCACCCCTCCACTTT
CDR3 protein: CASSVQGTNSPLHF

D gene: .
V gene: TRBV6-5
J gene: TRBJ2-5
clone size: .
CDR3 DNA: TGTGCCAGCAGTTACTCGAGACCGGGGGCGCGTGAGACCCAGTACTTC
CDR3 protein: CASSYSRPGARETQYF

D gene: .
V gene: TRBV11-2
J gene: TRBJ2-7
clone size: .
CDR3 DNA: TGTGCCAGCAGCACTTTTTACGAGCAGTACTTC
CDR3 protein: CASSTFYEQYF